Sequencing of this T cell receptor beta chain was carried out in a study of cytomegalovirus exposure and HLA in healthy donors. This CDR3 spans 18 amino acids. Germline loops: CDR1 MGHRA, CDR2 YSYEKL. The V and J ends lost 4 bases and 1 base, in that order; junction bases with no gene match: 10. Study observations and caveats: Over 15,000 TCR beta sequences were associated with HLA alleles at 0.05 false discovery rate in a later analysis. Sequencing depth across donors, presence/absence analyses assumed, was roughly uniform. Some V segments, including TRBV6-2 and TRBV6-3, were excluded as indistinguishable. Per a prior analysis, the majority of TCR beta V segments were productive roughly 90% or roughly 30% of the time.

The PCR had 60 Vbeta and 13 Jbeta primers. The table came from immunoSEQ multiplex PCR; TCRdb's copy has only in-frame clones and leaves some out. The data hold roughly 200,000 clones, with around 88% observed a single time. Concerning this clone: Its antigen is currently unknown.

The TCR originated in a woman in her twenties or thirties in good health and CMV-seronegative. The sample consisted of PBMCs. The chain carries TRBV4-1 and TRBJ2-2; the match to TRBD2 covers 9 bases. CDR3 sequence reads: CASSRGRLAGMNTGELFF. CDR3 sequence (DNA): TGCGCCAGCAGCCGGGGTCGGCTAGCGGGGATGAACACCGGGGAGCTGTTTTTT.